The 5 T cell receptor beta chains reported below all come from one sample, sequenced in a study of cytomegalovirus exposure and HLA in healthy donors. The PCR contained 60 Vbeta and 13 Jbeta primers. Clones were sequenced by immunoSEQ multiplex PCR, and TCRdb holds only the in-frame ones, with some missing. Of about 67,000 clones listed, approximately 80% were seen once; the top ten hold around 2.9%. The material sequenced was PBMCs. The receptors here all came from a woman aged 25 to 39 in good health and CMV-seronegative.

The gene calls are TRBV9 and TRBJ2-1; TRBD2 agrees at 7 bases. This CDR3 region has 17 residues. Germline V gene data show CDR1 as SGDLS and CDR2 as YYNGEE. After removal of 0 bases from V and 2 bases from J, the junction contained 8 bases not matched to a gene. The CDR3 bases are TGTGCCAGCAGCGTAGGGGAGGGGCCGCGTCCCTACAATGAGCAGTTCTTC. This encodes CASSVGEGPRPYNEQFF.

The rearrangement joins TRBV5-1 to TRBJ1-1, with TRBD1 matching 8 bases. Germline V gene lookup returns CDR1 SGHRS and CDR2 YFSETQ. There are 14 residues in the CDR3. The V and J ends lost 0 bases and 7 bases, in that order; junction bases with no gene match: 5. CDR3 nucleotide sequence: TGCGCCAGCAGCTTGGGACAGGGGAGACTTGAAGCTTTCTTT. Its translation is CASSLGQGRLEAFF.

This chain connects TRBV19 to TRBJ2-7; the match to TRBD1 covers 8 bases. Unmatched junction bases numbered 9, after V lost 5 bases and J lost 3 bases. CDR1 is LNHDA, CDR2 SQIVND, per germline (reference sequence). The CDR3 length is 15 residues. In nucleotides, the CDR3 is TGTGCCAGTAGTTGGGGGACAGGAAGTCACTACGAGCAGTACTTC. This gives the protein CASSWGTGSHYEQYF.

The chain couples TRBV5-4 to TRBJ2-3; TRBD2 might be the D (5 bases). The CDR3 covers 15 residues. CDR1 is SGHNT and CDR2 is YYREEE in the germline V gene (reference sequence). V lost 2 bases and J lost 4, with 14 bases in between. The CDR3 reads CASSLRASLSDTQYF. Here the CDR3 DNA reads TGTGCCAGCAGCTTACGGGCTAGCCTCTCAGATACGCAGTATTTT.

The V and J genes are TRBV5-5 and TRBJ1-5; D is undetermined. V was clipped by 4 bases and J by 0 bases, with 14 bases between them. This CDR3 has 16 amino acids. The V gene's germline CDR1 is SGHKS and CDR2 YYEKEE (reference sequence). DNA for the CDR3: TGTGCCAGCAGCGCAAGGCTACAGAATAGCAATCAGCCCCAGCATTTT. Its translation is CASSARLQNSNQPQHF.